This entry is about one TCR beta chain. Only CD45RO-negative cells positively selected for CCR7 counted as naive CD8 cells, so terminally differentiated effector memory CD45RA+ cells were excluded. All donors were healthy HIV-negative adults lacking recent acute infections or vaccinations. The source of the sample is a study of shared clonotypes between healthy human individuals. Study-wide background: CD4 naive cells filled three plates per donor, CD4 memory three, CD8 naive two and CD8 memory one.

In the sorted-subset replicate PCRs, 200 ng DNA, 25,000 to 30,000 T cell genomes, was used. Profiled with immunoSEQ multiplex PCR; TCRdb holds only in-frame clones, not every one. The sample has about 820,000 clones, around 92% seen once. The sequenced material came from naive CD8+ T cells sorted from blood. This TCR was recovered from a man aged 30 to 39 in good health.

The CDR3 loop reads CASSSILTSGFQETQYF. The CDR3 region has the DNA TGTGCCAGCAGCTCGATCTTGACTAGCGGATTCCAAGAGACCCAGTACTTC. V gene TRBV7-6 combines with J gene TRBJ2-5; 9 bases line up with TRBD2. Per germline, CDR1 SGHVS and CDR2 FNYEAQ. J gave up 1 base and V 4 bases, and 10 bases lay outside the gene matches. The CDR3 runs to 17 residues. Filled out from reference TRBV7-6 and TRBJ2-5, the complete variable domain reads GAGVSQSPRYKVTKRGQDVALRCDPISGHVSLYWYRQALGQGPEFLTYFNYEAQQDKSGLPNDRFSAERPEGSISTLTIQRTEQRDSAMYRCASSSILTSGFQETQYFGPGTRLLVL.